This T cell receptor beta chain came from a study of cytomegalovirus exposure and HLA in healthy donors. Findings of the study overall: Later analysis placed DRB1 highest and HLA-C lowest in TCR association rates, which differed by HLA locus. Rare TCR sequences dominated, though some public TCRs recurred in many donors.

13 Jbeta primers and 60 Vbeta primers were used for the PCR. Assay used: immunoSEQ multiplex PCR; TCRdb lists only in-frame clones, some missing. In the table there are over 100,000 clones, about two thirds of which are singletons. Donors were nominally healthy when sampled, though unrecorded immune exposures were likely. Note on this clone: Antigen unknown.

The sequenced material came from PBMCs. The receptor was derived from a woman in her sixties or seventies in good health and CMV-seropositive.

Written as DNA, the CDR3 is TGCGCCAGCAGTGATCCCAGCGGCGGGGACTCAGGGACCCAGTACTTC. It translates to CASSDPSGGDSGTQYF. The chain joins TRBV10-1 to TRBJ2-5, with a weak D call TRBD2 (6 bases). The CDR3 extends over 16 amino acids. Germline V lookup: CDR1 WNHNN, CDR2 SYGVQD (reference sequence). The V gene lost 3 bases and the J gene lost 7 bases, with 21 bases spanning the gap.